This T cell receptor (beta chain) derives from a study of beta chain features in type 1 diabetes. There are 15 residues in the CDR3. V shed 5 bases and J shed 6 bases, with 20 bases lying between them. Germline CDR1 is SGHTA and CDR2 is FQGNSA. The entirety of the isolated RNA underwent reverse transcription, so expressed TCRB transcripts were sequenced. The data were produced by immunoSEQ multiplex PCR, yet TCRdb's version contains in-frame clones alone and is incomplete. The sample lists over 150,000 clones; approximately 8.1% were seen once. Study results and limitations: Shortening that was moderate but significant affected the TCRB CDR3s of Type 1 diabetes patients in all four CD4+ subsets. Patients with type 1 diabetes showed fewer VDJ junction insertions and more deletions. Using cDNA template may skew counts toward highly expressing activated cells.

This clone was counted between two and nine times. The antigen remains unidentified. The sequenced sample was central memory CD4+ T cells from blood. This clonotype originated in a man aged 18 to 29 in good health. The rearrangement links TRBV7-2 to TRBJ2-7; maybe TRBD1 (6 bases). The DNA of the CDR3 is TGTGCCAGCAGCCCATCGACAGGAAGGGAACGCGAGCAGTACTTC. Translated, it gives CASSPSTGREREQYF.